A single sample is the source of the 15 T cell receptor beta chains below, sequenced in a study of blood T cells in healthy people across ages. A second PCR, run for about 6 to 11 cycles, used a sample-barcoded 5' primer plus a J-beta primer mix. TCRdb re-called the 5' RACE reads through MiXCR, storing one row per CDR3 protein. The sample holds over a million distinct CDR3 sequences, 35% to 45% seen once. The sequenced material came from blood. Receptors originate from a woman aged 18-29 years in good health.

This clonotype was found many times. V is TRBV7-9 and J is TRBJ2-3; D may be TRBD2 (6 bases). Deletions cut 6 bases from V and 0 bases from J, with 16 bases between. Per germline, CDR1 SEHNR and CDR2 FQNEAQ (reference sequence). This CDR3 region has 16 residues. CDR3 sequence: CASRPPAGPSTDTQYF. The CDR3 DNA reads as TGTGCCAGCAGGCCCCCAGCGGGCCCTAGCACAGATACGCAGTATTTT.

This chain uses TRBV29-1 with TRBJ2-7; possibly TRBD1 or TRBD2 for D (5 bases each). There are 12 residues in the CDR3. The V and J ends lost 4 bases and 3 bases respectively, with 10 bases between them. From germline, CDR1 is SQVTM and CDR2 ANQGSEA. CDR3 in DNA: TGCAGCGTTGTTCAGGGAGACTACGAGCAGTACTTC. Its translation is CSVVQGDYEQYF.

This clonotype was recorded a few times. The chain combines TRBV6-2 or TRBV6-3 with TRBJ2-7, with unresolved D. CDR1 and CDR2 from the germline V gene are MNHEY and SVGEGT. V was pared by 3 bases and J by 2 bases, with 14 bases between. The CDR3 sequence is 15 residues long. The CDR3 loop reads CASSYGSGSPYEQYF. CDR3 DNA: TGTGCCAGCAGTTATGGGTCCGGGTCACCCTACGAGCAGTACTTC.

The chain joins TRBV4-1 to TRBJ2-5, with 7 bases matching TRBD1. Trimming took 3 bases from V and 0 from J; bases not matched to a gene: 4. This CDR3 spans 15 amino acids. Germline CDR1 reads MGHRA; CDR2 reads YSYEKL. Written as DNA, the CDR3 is TGCGCCAGCAGCCACCTTACAGGGGACCAAGAGACCCAGTACTTC. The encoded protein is CASSHLTGDQETQYF.

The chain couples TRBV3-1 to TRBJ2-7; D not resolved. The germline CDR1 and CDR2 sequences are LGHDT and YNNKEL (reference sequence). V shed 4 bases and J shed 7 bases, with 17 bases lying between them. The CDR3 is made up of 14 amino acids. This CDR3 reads CASSLTPTSWEQYF. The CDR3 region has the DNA TGTGCCAGCAGCCTTACCCCCACATCCTGGGAGCAGTACTTC.

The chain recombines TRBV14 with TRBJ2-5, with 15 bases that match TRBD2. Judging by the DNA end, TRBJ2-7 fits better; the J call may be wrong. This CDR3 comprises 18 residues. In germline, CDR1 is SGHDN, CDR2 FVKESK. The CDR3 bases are TGTGCCAGCAGCCAAGCTTCAGGACTAGCGGGAGGGCCTGGCGAGCAGTACTTC. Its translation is CASSQASGLAGGPGEQYF.

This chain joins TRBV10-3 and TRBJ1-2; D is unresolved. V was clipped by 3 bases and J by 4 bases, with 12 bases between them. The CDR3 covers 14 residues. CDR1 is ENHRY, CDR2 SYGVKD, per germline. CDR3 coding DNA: TGTGCCATCAGTGAAGTGGCAGGCCTCTATGGCTACACCTTC. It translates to CAISEVAGLYGYTF.

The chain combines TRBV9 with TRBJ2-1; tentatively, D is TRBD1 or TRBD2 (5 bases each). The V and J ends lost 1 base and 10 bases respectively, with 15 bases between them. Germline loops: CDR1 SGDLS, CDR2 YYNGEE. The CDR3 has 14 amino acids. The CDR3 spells CASSVFGDLREQFF. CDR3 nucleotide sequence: TGTGCCAGCAGCGTATTCGGGGACCTAAGGGAGCAGTTCTTC.

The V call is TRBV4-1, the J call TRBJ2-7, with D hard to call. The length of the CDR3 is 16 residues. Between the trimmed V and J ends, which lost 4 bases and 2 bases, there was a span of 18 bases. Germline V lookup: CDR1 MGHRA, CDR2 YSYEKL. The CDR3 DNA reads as TGCGCCAGCAGCCCCGTGGCACAAGTAGGCGCCTACGAGCAGTACTTC. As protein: CASSPVAQVGAYEQYF.

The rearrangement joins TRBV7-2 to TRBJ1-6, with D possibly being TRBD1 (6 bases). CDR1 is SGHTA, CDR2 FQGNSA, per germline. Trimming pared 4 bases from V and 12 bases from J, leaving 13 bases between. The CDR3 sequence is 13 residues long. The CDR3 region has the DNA TGTGCCAGCAGCTCAAGACAAGGGGGACCCCTCCACTTT. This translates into CASSSRQGGPLHF.

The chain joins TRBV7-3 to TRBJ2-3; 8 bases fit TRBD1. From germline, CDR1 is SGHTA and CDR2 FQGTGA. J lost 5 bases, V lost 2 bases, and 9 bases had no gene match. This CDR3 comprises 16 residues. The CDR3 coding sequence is TGTGCCAGCAGCTTATCAGGACAGGGTAGGATAGATACGCAGTATTTT. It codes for CASSLSGQGRIDTQYF.

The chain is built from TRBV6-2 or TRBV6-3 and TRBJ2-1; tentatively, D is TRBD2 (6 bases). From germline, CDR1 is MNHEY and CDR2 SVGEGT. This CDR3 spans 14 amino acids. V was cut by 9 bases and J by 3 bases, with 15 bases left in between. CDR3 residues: CASSWGGIYNEQFF. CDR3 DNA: TGTGCCAGTTCTTGGGGCGGGATCTACAATGAGCAGTTCTTC.

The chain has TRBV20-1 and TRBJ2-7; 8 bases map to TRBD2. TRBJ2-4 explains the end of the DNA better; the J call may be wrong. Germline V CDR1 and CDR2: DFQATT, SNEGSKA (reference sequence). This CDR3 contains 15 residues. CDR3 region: CSARDHGGGLDIQYF. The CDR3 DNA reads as TGCAGTGCTAGAGATCATGGCGGGGGGTTGGACATTCAGTACTTC.

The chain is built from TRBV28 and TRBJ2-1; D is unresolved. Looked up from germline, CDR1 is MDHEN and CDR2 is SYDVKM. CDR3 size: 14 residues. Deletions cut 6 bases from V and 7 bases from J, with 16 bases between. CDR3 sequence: CASSVAQPRNEQFF. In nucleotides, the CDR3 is TGTGCCAGCAGCGTCGCCCAGCCACGGAATGAGCAGTTCTTC.

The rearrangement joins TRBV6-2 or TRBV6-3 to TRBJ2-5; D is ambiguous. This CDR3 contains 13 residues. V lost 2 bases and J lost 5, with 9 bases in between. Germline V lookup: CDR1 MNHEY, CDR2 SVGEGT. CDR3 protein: CASSYEGLETQYF. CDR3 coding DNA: TGTGCCAGCAGTTACGAAGGGCTGGAGACCCAGTACTTC.